This TCR beta chain was retrieved from a study of T cells in localized non-small cell lung cancer. Produced via immunoSEQ multiplex PCR; TCRdb's table is partial and in-frame only. The table has 130,000 or so clones, around 90% seen once. This clone was detected once. Its antigen is unidentified. CDR3 length: 15 amino acids. V was clipped by 6 bases and J by 4 bases, with 18 bases between them. The germline gives CDR1 LNHDA, CDR2 SQIVND (reference sequence). The study's findings and limits: Multi-region tumor sequencing was not done, so intratumor heterogeneity could not be excluded. In uninvolved adjacent lung, T cell clonality reached its highest value, exceeding tumor. When the top 100 tumor clones were examined, a median approximately 59 of them also appeared in the adjacent lung, which was paired and uninvolved. Higher T cell density in the blood was associated with longer overall survival, whereas higher adjacent-lung clonality associated with shorter survival.

The sample here was peripheral blood, taken before any cancer treatment. The TCR was taken from a female donor aged 60 or older with stage I lung adenocarcinoma. V usage is TRBV19 and J usage is TRBJ2-5; D remains ambiguous. Written as DNA, the CDR3 is TGTGCCAGTAGCCGATGGCCCGCGGAAGCAGAGACCCAGTACTTC. Translated, it gives CASSRWPAEAETQYF.